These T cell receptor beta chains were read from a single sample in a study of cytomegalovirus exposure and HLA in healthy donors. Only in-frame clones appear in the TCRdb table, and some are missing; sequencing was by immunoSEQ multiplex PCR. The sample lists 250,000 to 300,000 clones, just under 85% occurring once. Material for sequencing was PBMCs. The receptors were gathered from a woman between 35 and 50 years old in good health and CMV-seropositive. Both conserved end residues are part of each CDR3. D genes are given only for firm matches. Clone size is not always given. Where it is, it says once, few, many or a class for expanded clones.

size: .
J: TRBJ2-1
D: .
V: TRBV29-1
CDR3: CSVESAESSYNEQFF
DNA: TGCAGCGTTGAGTCGGCGGAGAGCTCCTACAATGAGCAGTTCTTC

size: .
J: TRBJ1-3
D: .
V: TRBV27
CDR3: CASSPERNTIYF
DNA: TGTGCCAGCAGCCCCGAGAGAAACACCATATATTTT

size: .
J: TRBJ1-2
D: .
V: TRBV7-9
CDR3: CASSLVPGNYGYTF
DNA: TGTGCCAGCAGCTTAGTTCCGGGGAACTATGGCTACACCTTC

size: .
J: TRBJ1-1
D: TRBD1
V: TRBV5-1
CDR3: CASSLQGAIAEAFF
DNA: TGCGCCAGCAGCTTACAGGGGGCCATCGCTGAAGCTTTCTTT

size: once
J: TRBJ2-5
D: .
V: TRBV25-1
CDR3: CASSDHYGGFQETQYF
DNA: TGTGCCAGCAGTGATCACTATGGAGGGTTCCAAGAGACCCAGTACTTC

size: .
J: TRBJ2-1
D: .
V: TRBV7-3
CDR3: CASSYRDSSYNEQFF
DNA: TGTGCCAGCAGCTACCGGGACTCTTCCTACAATGAGCAGTTCTTC

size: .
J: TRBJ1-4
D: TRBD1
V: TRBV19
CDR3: CASSIDGQGSNEKLFF
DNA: TGTGCCAGTAGTATAGATGGACAGGGGTCTAATGAAAAACTGTTTTTT

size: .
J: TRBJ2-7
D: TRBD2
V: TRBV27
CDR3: CASSLGLADPYEQYF
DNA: TGTGCCAGCAGTTTGGGACTAGCGGACCCCTACGAGCAGTACTTC

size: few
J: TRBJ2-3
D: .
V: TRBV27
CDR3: CASRGRIANTDTQYF
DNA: TGTGCCAGCAGAGGGAGGATAGCAAACACAGATACGCAGTATTTT

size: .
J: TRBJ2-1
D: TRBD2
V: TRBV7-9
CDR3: CASSSSGRGWGGDEQFF
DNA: TGTGCCAGCAGCTCTAGCGGGCGCGGGTGGGGGGGTGATGAGCAGTTCTTC

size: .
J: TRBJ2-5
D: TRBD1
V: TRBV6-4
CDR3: CASSKMTGETQYF
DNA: TGTGCCAGCAGTAAAATGACAGGGGAGACCCAGTACTTC

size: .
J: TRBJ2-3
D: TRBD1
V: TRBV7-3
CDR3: CASSGGQGGTDTQYF
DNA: TGTGCCAGCAGCGGGGGACAGGGAGGGACAGATACGCAGTATTTT

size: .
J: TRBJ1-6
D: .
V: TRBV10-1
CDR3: CASMRQRSYNSPLHF
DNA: TGCGCCAGCATGAGGCAGCGCTCCTATAATTCACCCCTCCACTTT

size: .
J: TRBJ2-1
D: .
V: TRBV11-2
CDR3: CASSLGISNEQFF
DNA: TGTGCCAGCAGCTTAGGTATCAGCAATGAGCAGTTCTTC

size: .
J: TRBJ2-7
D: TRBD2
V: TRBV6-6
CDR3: CASSRGGISYEQYF
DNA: TGTGCCAGCAGTCGGGGGGGGATCTCCTACGAGCAGTACTTC

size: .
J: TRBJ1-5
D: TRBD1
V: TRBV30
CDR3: CAWGDRGNQPQHF
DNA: TGTGCCTGGGGGGACAGGGGCAATCAGCCCCAGCATTTT